This T cell receptor (beta chain) stems from a study of CD8 T cells in ankylosing spondylitis. Concerning this clonotype: Its antigen is still unknown.

The study's findings and limits: Earlier literature documents some of the motif variants in reactive arthritis synovial fluid and blood. Significant enrichment of disease-linked clones was reportedly seen in matched ankylosing spondylitis synovial fluid. A TCR beta motif made of about eight highly homologous variants seemed typical of ankylosing spondylitis blood.

MiXCR was run by TCRdb on the 5' RACE reads, yielding one entry per CDR3 protein. The sample has roughly 700,000 distinct CDR3 sequences, under 20% seen once. Germline V CDR1 and CDR2: MDHEN, SYDVKM. Losses at the gene ends were 6 bases for V and 5 bases for J; bases not matched to a gene: 13. There are 16 residues in the CDR3. This chain links TRBV28 with TRBJ2-5, with 9 bases that match TRBD2. The sequencing input was blood, either unsorted or a sorted T cell fraction (not recorded which). The sequence was collected from a male donor with ankylosing spondylitis. CDR3 sequence reads: CASSSHAGGPVETQYF. The CDR3 DNA is TGTGCCAGCAGCAGCCATGCGGGAGGGCCGGTTGAGACCCAGTACTTC. Full variable domain (missing parts from reference TRBV28 and TRBJ2-5): DVKVTQSSRYLVKRTGEKVFLECVQDMDHENMFWYRQDPGLGLRLIYFSYDVKMKEKGDIPEGYSVSREKKERFSLILESASTNQTSMYLCASSSHAGGPVETQYFGPGTRLLVL.